Sequencing of this TCR beta chain was carried out in a study of T cells in Graves' hyperthyroidism and ophthalmopathy. The study's findings and limits: Most expanded thyroid clonotypes above 0.001 recurred in blood.

To note about this clonotype: Its cognate antigen is unknown.

The CDR3 covers 15 residues. The V segment lost 3 bases and the J segment 3 bases; nucleotides outside the gene matches: 6. CDR1 LGHDT and CDR2 YNNKEL come from the germline V gene (reference sequence). Amplified TCR beta CDR3 regions derived from RNA transcripts. TCR CDR3 regions were first amplified by RT-PCR with HTBI primers. TCRdb used MiXCR to reprocess the multiplex PCR reads, holding one entry per CDR3 protein. This sample carries about 480,000 distinct CDR3 sequences, around 15% of them seen once, and the ten largest clones take around 17%. This clonotype originated in a woman aged 18 to 35 with Graves' hyperthyroidism. The rearrangement links TRBV3-1 to TRBJ1-2, with 8 nucleotides matching TRBD1. Sample: blood. CDR3 coding DNA: TGTGCCAGCAGCCAGGGACAGGCTTACCACTATGGCTACACCTTC. Translation gives CASSQGQAYHYGYTF.